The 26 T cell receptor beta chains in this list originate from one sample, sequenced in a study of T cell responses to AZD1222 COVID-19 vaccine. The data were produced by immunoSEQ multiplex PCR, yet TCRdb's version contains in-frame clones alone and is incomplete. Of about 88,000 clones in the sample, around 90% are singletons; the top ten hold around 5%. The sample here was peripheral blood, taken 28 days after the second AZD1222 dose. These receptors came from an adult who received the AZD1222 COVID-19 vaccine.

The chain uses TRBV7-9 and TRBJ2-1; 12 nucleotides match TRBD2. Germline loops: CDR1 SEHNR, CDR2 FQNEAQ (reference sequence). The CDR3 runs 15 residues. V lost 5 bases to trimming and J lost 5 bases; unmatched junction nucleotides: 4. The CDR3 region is CASSPTSGGHNEQFF. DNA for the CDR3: TGTGCCAGCAGCCCAACTAGCGGGGGGCACAATGAGCAGTTCTTC.

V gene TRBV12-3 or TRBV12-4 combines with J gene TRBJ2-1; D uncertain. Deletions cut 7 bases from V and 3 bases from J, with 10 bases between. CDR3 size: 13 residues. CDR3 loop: CASNPTGYNEQFF. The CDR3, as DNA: TGTGCCAGCAACCCGACTGGCTACAATGAGCAGTTCTTC.

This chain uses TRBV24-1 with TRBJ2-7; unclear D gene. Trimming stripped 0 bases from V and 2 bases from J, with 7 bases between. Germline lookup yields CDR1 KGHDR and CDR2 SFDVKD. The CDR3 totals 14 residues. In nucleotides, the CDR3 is TGTGCCACCAGTGATTTGGACAATACCTACGAGCAGTACTTC. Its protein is CATSDLDNTYEQYF.

CDR3: CASSPEGVGTEAFF. DNA for the CDR3: TGTGCCAGCTCACCGGAAGGGGTCGGCACTGAAGCTTTCTTT. This chain connects TRBV18 to TRBJ1-1; the D gene is possibly TRBD1 (5 bases). The CDR3 is made up of 14 amino acids. Germline-derived CDR1 and CDR2 are KGHSH and LQKENI. The V end lost 3 bases, the J end lost 4 bases, and 12 bases lay between the germline ends. The entire variable domain, with the rest obtained from reference TRBV18 and TRBJ1-1, is as follows: NAGVMQNPRHLVRRRGQEARLRCSPMKGHSHVYWYRQLPEEGLKFMVYLQKENIIDESGMPKERFSAEFPKEGPSILRIQQVVRGDSAAYFCASSPEGVGTEAFFGQGTRLTVV.

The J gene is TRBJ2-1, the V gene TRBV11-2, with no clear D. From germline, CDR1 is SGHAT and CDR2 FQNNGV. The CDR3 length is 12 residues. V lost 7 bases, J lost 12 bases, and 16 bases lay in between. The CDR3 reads CASTTDTTGQFF. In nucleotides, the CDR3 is TGTGCCAGCACCACAGACACGACCGGGCAGTTCTTC.

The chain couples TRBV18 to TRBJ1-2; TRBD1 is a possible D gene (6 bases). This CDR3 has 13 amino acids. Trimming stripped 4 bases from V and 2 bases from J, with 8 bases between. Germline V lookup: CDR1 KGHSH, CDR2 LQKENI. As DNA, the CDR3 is TGTGCCAGCTCACAGGACAGCAACTATGGCTACACCTTC. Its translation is CASSQDSNYGYTF.

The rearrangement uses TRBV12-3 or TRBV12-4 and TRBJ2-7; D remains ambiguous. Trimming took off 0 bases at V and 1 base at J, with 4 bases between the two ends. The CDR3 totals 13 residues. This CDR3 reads CASSLADSYEQYF. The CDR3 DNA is TGTGCCAGCAGTTTAGCCGATTCCTACGAGCAGTACTTC.

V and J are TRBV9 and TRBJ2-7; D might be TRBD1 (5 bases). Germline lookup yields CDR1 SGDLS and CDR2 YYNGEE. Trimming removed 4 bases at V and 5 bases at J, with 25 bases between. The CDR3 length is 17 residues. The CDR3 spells CASSLSQGTLGADEQYF. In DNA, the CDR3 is TGTGCCAGCAGCCTTTCTCAGGGAACGCTAGGGGCTGACGAGCAGTACTTC. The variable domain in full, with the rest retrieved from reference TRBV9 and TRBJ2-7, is DSGVTQTPKHLITATGQRVTLRCSPRSGDLSVYWYQQSLDQGLQFLIQYYNGEERAKGNILERFSAQQFPDLHSELNLSSLELGDSALYFCASSLSQGTLGADEQYFGPGTRLTVT.

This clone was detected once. CDR3 nucleotides: TGTGCCTGGAGTCCGCCGGGACAGGGAACTGAAGCTTTCTTT. Translated, it gives CAWSPPGQGTEAFF. This chain uses TRBV30 with TRBJ1-1; 9 positions match TRBD1. CDR3 length equals 14 residues. After removal of 2 bases from V and 5 bases from J, the junction contained 6 bases not matched to a gene. CDR1 and CDR2 from the germline V gene are GTSNPN and SVGIG (reference sequence).

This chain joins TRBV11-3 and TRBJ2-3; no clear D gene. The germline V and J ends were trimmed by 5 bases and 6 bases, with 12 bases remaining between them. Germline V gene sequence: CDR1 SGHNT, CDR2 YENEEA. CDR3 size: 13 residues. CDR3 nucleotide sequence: TGTGCCAGCAGCGCGTCGCCCCCCGATACGCAGTATTTT. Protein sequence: CASSASPPDTQYF.

CDR3 sequence reads: CASSLDRGQPQHF. The CDR3 DNA reads TGTGCCAGCAGCTTAGATAGGGGCCAGCCCCAGCATTTT. The chain combines TRBV11-2 with TRBJ1-5, with D perhaps matching TRBD1 (5 bases). CDR3 size: 13 residues. Germline CDR1 is SGHAT and CDR2 is FQNNGV. V was trimmed by 0 bases and J by 7 bases, leaving 7 bases between them.

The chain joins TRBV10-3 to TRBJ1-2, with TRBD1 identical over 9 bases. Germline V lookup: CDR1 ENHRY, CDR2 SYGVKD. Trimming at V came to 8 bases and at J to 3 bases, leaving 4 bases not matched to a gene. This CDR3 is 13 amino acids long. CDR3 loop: CAIRQGVDYGYTF. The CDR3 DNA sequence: TGTGCCATCCGACAGGGGGTCGACTATGGCTACACCTTC.

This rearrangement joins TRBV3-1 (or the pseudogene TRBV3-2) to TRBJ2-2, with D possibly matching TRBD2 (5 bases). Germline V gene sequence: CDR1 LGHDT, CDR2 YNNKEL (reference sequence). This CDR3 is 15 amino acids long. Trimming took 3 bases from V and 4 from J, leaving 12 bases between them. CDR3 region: CASSQSGWGTGELFF. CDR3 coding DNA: TGTGCCAGCAGCCAGTCGGGGTGGGGCACCGGGGAGCTGTTTTTT.

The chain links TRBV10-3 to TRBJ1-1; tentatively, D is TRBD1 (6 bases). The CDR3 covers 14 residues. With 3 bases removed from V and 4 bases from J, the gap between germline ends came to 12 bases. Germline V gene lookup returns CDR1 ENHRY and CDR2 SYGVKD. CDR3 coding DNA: TGTGCCATCAGTGAAATGGGCAGGGGCACTGAAGCTTTCTTT. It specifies CAISEMGRGTEAFF.

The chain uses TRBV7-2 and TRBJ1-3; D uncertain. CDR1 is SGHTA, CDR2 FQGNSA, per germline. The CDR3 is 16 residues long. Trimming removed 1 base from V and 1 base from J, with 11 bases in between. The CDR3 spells CASSLGPLGSGNTIYF. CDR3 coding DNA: TGTGCCAGCAGCTTAGGGCCTCTGGGATCTGGAAACACCATATATTTT.

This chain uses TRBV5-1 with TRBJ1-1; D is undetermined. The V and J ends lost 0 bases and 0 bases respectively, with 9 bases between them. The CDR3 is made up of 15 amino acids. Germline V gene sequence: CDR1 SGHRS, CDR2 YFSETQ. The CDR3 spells CASSLAWAMNTEAFF. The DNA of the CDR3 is TGCGCCAGCAGCTTGGCTTGGGCCATGAACACTGAAGCTTTCTTT.

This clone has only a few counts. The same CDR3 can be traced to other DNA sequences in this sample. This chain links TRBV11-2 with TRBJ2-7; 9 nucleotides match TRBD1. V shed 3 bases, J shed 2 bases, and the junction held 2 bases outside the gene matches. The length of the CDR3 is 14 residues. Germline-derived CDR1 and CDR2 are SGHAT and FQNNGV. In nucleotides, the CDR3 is TGTGCCAGCAGCTTCGGGACAGGGCCCTACGAGCAGTACTTC. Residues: CASSFGTGPYEQYF.

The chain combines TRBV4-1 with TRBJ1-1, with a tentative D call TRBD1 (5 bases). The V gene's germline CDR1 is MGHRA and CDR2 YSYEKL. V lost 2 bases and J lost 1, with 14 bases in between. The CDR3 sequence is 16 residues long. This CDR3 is CASSQHLGRKNTEAFF. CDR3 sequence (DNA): TGCGCCAGCAGCCAACATCTGGGGCGTAAGAACACTGAAGCTTTCTTT.

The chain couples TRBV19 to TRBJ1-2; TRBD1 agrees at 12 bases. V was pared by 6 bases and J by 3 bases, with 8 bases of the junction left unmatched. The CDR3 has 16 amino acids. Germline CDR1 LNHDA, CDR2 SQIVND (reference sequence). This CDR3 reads CASSPGQGARDYGYTF. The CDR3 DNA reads TGTGCCAGTAGCCCGGGACAGGGGGCCAGAGACTATGGCTACACCTTC.

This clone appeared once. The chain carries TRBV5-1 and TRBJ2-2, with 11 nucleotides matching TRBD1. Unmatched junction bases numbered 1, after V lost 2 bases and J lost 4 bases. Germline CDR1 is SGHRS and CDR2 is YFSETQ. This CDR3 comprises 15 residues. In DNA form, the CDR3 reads TGCGCCAGCAGCTTTGGACAGGGGGCCACCGGGGAGCTGTTTTTT. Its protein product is CASSFGQGATGELFF. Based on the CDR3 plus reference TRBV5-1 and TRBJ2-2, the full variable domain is KAGVTQTPRYLIKTRGQQVTLSCSPISGHRSVSWYQQTPGQGLQFLFEYFSETQRNKGNFPGRFSGRQFSNSRSEMNVSTLELGDSALYLCASSFGQGATGELFFGEGSRLTVL.

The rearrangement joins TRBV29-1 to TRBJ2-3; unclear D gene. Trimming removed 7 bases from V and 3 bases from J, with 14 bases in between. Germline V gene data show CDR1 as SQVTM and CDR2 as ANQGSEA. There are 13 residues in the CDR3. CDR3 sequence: CSATGGITDTQYF. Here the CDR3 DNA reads TGCAGCGCCACGGGCGGAATTACAGATACGCAGTATTTT.

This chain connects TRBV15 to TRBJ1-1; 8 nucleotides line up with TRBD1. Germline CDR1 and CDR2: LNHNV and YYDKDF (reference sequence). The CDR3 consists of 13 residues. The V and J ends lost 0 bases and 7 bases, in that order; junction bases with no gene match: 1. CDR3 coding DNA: TGTGCCACCAGCAGAGACAGGGGGCATGAAGCTTTCTTT. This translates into CATSRDRGHEAFF.

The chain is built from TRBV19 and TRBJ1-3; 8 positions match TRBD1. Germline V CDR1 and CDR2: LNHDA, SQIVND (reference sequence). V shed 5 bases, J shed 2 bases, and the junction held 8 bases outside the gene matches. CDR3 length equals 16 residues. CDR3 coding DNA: TGTGCCAGTAGTCGTATGGACAGGGTCGCTGGAAACACCATATATTTT. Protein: CASSRMDRVAGNTIYF.

CDR3 bases: TGTGCCAGTAGTTTTTTCGTACAGGGATTCTCTGGGGCCAACGTCCTGACTTTC. Translated: CASSFFVQGFSGANVLTF. The rearrangement links TRBV19 to TRBJ2-6, with D possibly matching TRBD1 (6 bases). Trimming took 5 bases from V and 0 from J, leaving 17 bases between them. There are 18 residues in the CDR3. Germline V gene lookup returns CDR1 LNHDA and CDR2 SQIVND (reference sequence). The entire variable domain, with the rest obtained from reference TRBV19 and TRBJ2-6, is as follows: DGGITQSPKYLFRKEGQNVTLSCEQNLNHDAMYWYRQDPGQGLRLIYYSQIVNDFQKGDIAEGYSVSREKKESFPLTVTSAQKNPTAFYLCASSFFVQGFSGANVLTFGAGSRLTVL.

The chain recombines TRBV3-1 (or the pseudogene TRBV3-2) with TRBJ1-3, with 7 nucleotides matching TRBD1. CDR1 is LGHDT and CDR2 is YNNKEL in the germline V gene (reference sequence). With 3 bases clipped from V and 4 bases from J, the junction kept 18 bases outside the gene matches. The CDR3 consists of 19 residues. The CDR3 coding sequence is TGTGCCAGCAGCCAGCCGGGACAGTTACTTATGGGCTTAGGAAACACCATATATTTT. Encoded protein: CASSQPGQLLMGLGNTIYF.

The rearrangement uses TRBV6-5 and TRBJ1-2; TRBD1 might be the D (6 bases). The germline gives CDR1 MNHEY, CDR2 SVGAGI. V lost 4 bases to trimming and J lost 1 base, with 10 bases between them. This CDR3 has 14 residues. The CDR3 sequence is CASSSADSNYGYTF. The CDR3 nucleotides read TGTGCCAGCAGTTCCGCGGACAGTAACTATGGCTACACCTTC.